This TCR beta chain was observed in a study of naive and memory T cell subsets. Whole-study results and caveats: In naive cells, over 95% of TCR sequences were seen only once.

The CDR3 contains 16 residues. J lost 2 bases, V lost 0 bases, and 6 bases had no gene match. From germline, CDR1 is DFQATT and CDR2 SNEGSKA (reference sequence). This clonotype was observed at least ten times. Its antigen is as yet unknown. Both TRBC1 and TRBC2 were covered by a beta constant-region primer of two equimolar oligonucleotides. MiXCR, run by TCRdb on the UMI-ligation and nested PCR reads, gives a single entry per CDR3 protein. The sample lists around 5,700 distinct CDR3 sequences; about 6.4% were seen once. This TCR was sampled from a human donor in good health. V gene TRBV20-1 combines with J gene TRBJ2-3; 9 nucleotides agree with TRBD2. The sequencing sample was made of effector memory CD8+ T cells from blood. Subset described: effector memory, CD45RA- CD27-. The CDR3: CSARDLLAGSTDTQYF. The CDR3 bases are TGCAGTGCTAGAGATCTTCTAGCGGGGTCCACAGATACGCAGTATTTT.